The 32 T cell receptor beta chains below all came from one sample that was sequenced in a study of T-cell memory formation after mild COVID-19. TCRdb recomputed calls from the 5' RACE reads with MiXCR, one row per CDR3 protein. The sample consists of some 260,000 distinct CDR3 sequences, less than 20% of them appearing once. What was sequenced was PBMCs or a T cell subset sorted from them (not recorded which). All receptors derive from a man younger than 35 who had mild COVID-19 (a few samples of this study predate the infection). Cell type and time point are not known.

This chain connects TRBV5-4 to TRBJ2-7; 7 nucleotides match TRBD1. After removal of 7 bases from V and 2 bases from J, the junction contained 9 bases not matched to a gene. The CDR3 runs 14 residues. CDR1 and CDR2 (germline): SGHNT, YYREEE (reference sequence). In DNA, the CDR3 is TGTGCCAGCGGCCGGCAGGGGGAGACCTACGAGCAGTACGTC. Its translation is CASGRQGETYEQYV.

The chain links TRBV11-2 to TRBJ2-3, with a tentative D call TRBD2 (6 bases). The V end lost 1 base, the J end lost 2 bases, and 13 bases lay between the germline ends. The length of the CDR3 is 16 residues. Germline V gene lookup returns CDR1 SGHAT and CDR2 FQNNGV. The CDR3 loop is CASSLGTSRDTDTQYF. For the CDR3, the DNA is TGTGCCAGCAGCTTAGGCACTAGCCGAGACACAGATACGCAGTATTTT.

This clonotype has just a few counts. J is TRBJ1-6 and V is TRBV7-2; tentative D call: TRBD1 (6 bases). This CDR3 is built from 16 residues. Trimming removed 2 bases from V and 10 bases from J, with 18 bases in between. The germline V gene has CDR1 SGHTA and CDR2 FQGNSA. The CDR3 spells CASSLNPSGAGSPLHF. CDR3 DNA sequence: TGTGCCAGCAGCTTAAACCCCTCGGGGGCAGGCTCACCCCTCCACTTT.

This chain links TRBV20-1 with TRBJ2-1; 7 bases agree with TRBD1. This CDR3 spans 16 amino acids. The ends lost 0 bases at V and 7 bases at J; junction bases unmatched: 12. Looked up from germline, CDR1 is DFQATT and CDR2 is SNEGSKA (reference sequence). In DNA, the CDR3 is TGCAGTGCTAGAGACGGGGACAGACCCCTCGTTAATGAGCAGTTCTTC. Translated: CSARDGDRPLVNEQFF.

The chain uses TRBV7-9 and TRBJ2-7, with 8 bases identical to TRBD2. V shed 5 bases and J 6 bases; nucleotides not matched to a gene: 12. The CDR3 has 15 amino acids. Germline lookup yields CDR1 SEHNR and CDR2 FQNEAQ (reference sequence). CDR3 loop: CASSLGAGGRREQYV. The CDR3 coding sequence is TGTGCCAGCAGCCTAGGTGCGGGGGGTCGTCGCGAGCAGTACGTC.

This clonotype was seen a few times. The chain uses TRBV5-1 and TRBJ1-2; TRBD1 is a possible D gene (6 bases). V gave up 0 bases and J gave up 2 bases, with 14 bases separating them. The CDR3 length is 16 residues. The germline CDR1 and CDR2 sequences are SGHRS and YFSETQ. CDR3 bases: TGCGCCAGCAGCTTGGATGCGACAGGATTAAACTATGGCTACACCTTC. Protein product: CASSLDATGLNYGYTF.

This clonotype turned up a few times. The CDR3 is CASSLFAGGEQFF. The CDR3 DNA sequence: TGCGCCAGCAGCTTGTTCGCAGGTGGAGAGCAGTTCTTC. This rearrangement joins TRBV5-1 to TRBJ2-1; D unclear. The CDR3 runs to 13 residues. V was shortened by 1 base and J by 10 bases, with 12 bases between the two germline ends. Germline lookup yields CDR1 SGHRS and CDR2 YFSETQ.

The chain uses TRBV7-3 and TRBJ2-3, with no clear D. Germline CDR1 SGHTA, CDR2 FQGTGA. There are 17 residues in the CDR3. The V and J ends lost 0 bases and 5 bases respectively, with 18 bases between them. CDR3 residues: CASSLTGAGRLLDTQYF. CDR3 nucleotides: TGTGCCAGCAGCTTAACTGGTGCTGGACGTCTTTTAGATACGCAGTATTTT.

This chain connects TRBV2 to TRBJ2-3; 11 nucleotides line up with TRBD2. V was pared by 5 bases and J by 5 bases, with 0 bases of the junction left unmatched. CDR3 length: 13 amino acids. Germline V gene lookup returns CDR1 SNHLY and CDR2 FYNNEI. CDR3: CASSTSGGDTQYF. In DNA form, the CDR3 reads TGTGCCAGCAGTACTAGCGGGGGAGATACGCAGTATTTT. The full variable domain, in which reference TRBV2 and TRBJ2-3 provide the parts outside the CDR3, is EPEVTQTPSHQVTQMGQEVILRCVPISNHLYFYWYRQILGQKVEFLVSFYNNEISEKSEIFDDQFSVERPDGSNFTLKIRSTKLEDSAMYFCASSTSGGDTQYFGPGTRLTVL.

The chain employs TRBV6-5 and TRBJ1-4; D call uncertain. Trimming pared 10 bases from V and 3 bases from J, leaving 15 bases between. The CDR3 spans 14 residues. Germline V CDR1 and CDR2: MNHEY, SVGAGI. The CDR3 is CATGGSLANEKLFF. Here the CDR3 DNA reads TGTGCCACCGGCGGGTCGCTGGCTAATGAAAAACTGTTTTTT.

A few counts support this clonotype. The chain has TRBV20-1 and TRBJ2-7, with D maybe TRBD1 (6 bases). There are 13 residues in the CDR3. Germline V CDR1 and CDR2: DFQATT, SNEGSKA (reference sequence). Between the trimmed V and J ends, which lost 6 bases and 4 bases, there was a span of 16 bases. The CDR3 reads CSANRPTGYEQYF. The CDR3 nucleotides read TGCAGTGCAAACAGGCCCACAGGGTACGAGCAGTACTTC.

There are a few counts of this clonotype. The rearrangement uses TRBV11-1 and TRBJ2-7, with 8 bases matching TRBD1. Germline assignment: CDR1 SGHAT and CDR2 FQDESV (reference sequence). With 5 bases clipped from V and 5 bases from J, the junction kept 8 bases outside the gene matches. This CDR3 comprises 14 residues. CDR3 residues: CASSPRTGTDEQYF. The CDR3 nucleotides are TGTGCCAGCAGCCCCCGGACAGGGACGGACGAGCAGTACTTC.

This clonotype was seen at least ten times. The chain is built from TRBV7-9 and TRBJ1-1; D gene uncertain. V lost 3 bases and J lost 5, with 10 bases in between. The CDR3 consists of 13 residues. Germline CDR1 reads SEHNR; CDR2 reads FQNEAQ (reference sequence). CDR3 bases: TGTGCCAGCAGCTTCGGGGTCGATACTGAAGCTTTCTTT. Its translation is CASSFGVDTEAFF.

The rearrangement uses TRBV11-2 and TRBJ2-3, with D perhaps TRBD1 or TRBD2 (5 bases each). This CDR3 is built from 14 residues. The germline CDR1 and CDR2 sequences are SGHAT and FQNNGV. Trimming removed 5 bases from V and 0 bases from J, with 9 bases in between. The CDR3 DNA reads as TGTGCCAGCAGCGTGGGGGTTAGCACAGATACGCAGTATTTT. It encodes CASSVGVSTDTQYF. The complete variable domain, with remaining parts taken from reference TRBV11-2 and TRBJ2-3, reads EAGVAQSPRYKIIEKRQSVAFWCNPISGHATLYWYQQILGQGPKLLIQFQNNGVVDDSQLPKDRFSAERLKGVDSTLKIQPAKLEDSAVYLCASSVGVSTDTQYFGPGTRLTVL.

The V and J genes are TRBV27 and TRBJ1-5, with 8 bases matching TRBD1. Trimming took 4 bases from V and 6 from J; bases not matched to a gene: 8. Germline assignment: CDR1 MNHEY and CDR2 SMNVEV (reference sequence). CDR3 size: 15 residues. The CDR3 loop reads CASSWGQVRSQPQHF. The CDR3 nucleotides are TGTGCCAGCAGTTGGGGACAGGTCCGATCTCAGCCCCAGCATTTT.

This clonotype has a handful of counts. The chain uses TRBV7-2 and TRBJ2-1, with 15 bases identical to TRBD2. J gave up 0 bases and V 6 bases, and 6 bases lay outside the gene matches. Germline values: CDR1 SGHTA, CDR2 FQGNSA. This CDR3 comprises 18 residues. CDR3 loop: CASRRGLAGGPSYNEQFF. The CDR3 bases are TGTGCCAGCAGACGAGGACTAGCGGGGGGGCCCTCCTACAATGAGCAGTTCTTC.

This clonotype was counted a few times. The chain links TRBV20-1 to TRBJ1-5; TRBD1 agrees at 7 bases. Germline V gene lookup returns CDR1 DFQATT and CDR2 SNEGSKA (reference sequence). This CDR3 has 12 residues. The J segment lost 11 bases and the V segment lost 5 bases, leaving 9 bases of the junction unmatched. The CDR3 region has the DNA TGCAGTGCTCGGGACAGACTGGCGTCCCAGCATTTT. Translation: CSARDRLASQHF.

The chain is built from TRBV30 and TRBJ2-7, with D uncertain. Trimming shortened V by 1 base and J by 4 bases, and 11 bases separated the two germline ends. This CDR3 region has 13 residues. Per the germline V gene, CDR1 is GTSNPN and CDR2 is SVGIG (reference sequence). In DNA form, the CDR3 reads TGTGCCTGGAGTGGCAGTGACCCATACGAGCAGTACTTC. It translates to CAWSGSDPYEQYF.

This clonotype showed up just a few times. The chain uses TRBV5-1 and TRBJ1-1; D possibly corresponds to TRBD1 (5 bases). The germline V gene has CDR1 SGHRS and CDR2 YFSETQ. Trimming took off 4 bases at V and 1 base at J, with 14 bases between the two ends. CDR3 length: 15 residues. CDR3 sequence: CASSVSGAPNTEAFF. CDR3 DNA sequence: TGCGCCAGCAGCGTGTCCGGGGCCCCGAACACTGAAGCTTTCTTT.

Ten or more counts support this clonotype. This chain uses TRBV4-1 with TRBJ2-3; 11 bases align to TRBD2. V trimming: 0 bases; J trimming: 11 bases; junction bases outside the gene matches: 10. The CDR3 totals 16 residues. CDR1 and CDR2 from the germline V gene are MGHRA and YSYEKL. This chain's CDR3 is CASSQENRLAGGGQYF. In DNA, the CDR3 is TGCGCCAGCAGCCAAGAAAATCGGCTAGCGGGGGGCGGGCAGTATTTT.

The table lists this clonotype with a few counts. The rearrangement uses TRBV7-2 and TRBJ2-1; D unclear. Trimming cost V 8 bases and J 4 bases, with 18 bases left between them. The CDR3 runs 15 residues. Germline V gene sequence: CDR1 SGHTA, CDR2 FQGNSA. The CDR3 loop is CASVPSTLSYNEQFF. CDR3 nucleotides: TGTGCCAGCGTACCCTCGACTCTCTCTTACAATGAGCAGTTCTTC.

The sample holds a few counts of this clonotype. The genes are TRBV27 and TRBJ2-1; 9 bases are a match to TRBD2. With V trimmed by 0 bases and J by 8 bases, 8 bases remained unmatched. The CDR3 sequence is 16 residues long. Germline V CDR1 and CDR2: MNHEY, SMNVEV (reference sequence). The CDR3 coding sequence is TGTGCCAGCAGTTTATCCGGCGGGGGGGCTAGCTATGAGCAGTTCTTC. It is translated as CASSLSGGGASYEQFF.

Only a few counts were recorded for this clonotype. The chain employs TRBV18 and TRBJ1-4; D might be TRBD1 (6 bases). With 4 bases removed from V and 5 bases from J, the gap between germline ends came to 11 bases. In germline, CDR1 is KGHSH, CDR2 LQKENI. The CDR3 sequence is 14 residues long. The CDR3 region has the DNA TGTGCCAGCTCACGGATGGGGACAAATGAAAAACTGTTTTTT. It translates to CASSRMGTNEKLFF.

The table lists this clonotype with a few counts. J is TRBJ1-4 and V is TRBV7-2; D gene uncertain. V was pared by 1 base and J by 7 bases, with 16 bases between. The CDR3 is 16 amino acids. Germline V gene data show CDR1 as SGHTA and CDR2 as FQGNSA. DNA of the CDR3: TGTGCCAGCAGCTTAGTGTCGGCAAGAGGCGGTGAAAAACTGTTTTTT. Amino acids: CASSLVSARGGEKLFF.

The chain links TRBV6-5 to TRBJ2-1; maybe TRBD2 (7 bases). Germline V gene data show CDR1 as MNHEY and CDR2 as SVGAGI. V lost 7 bases and J 7 bases, leaving 17 bases between the germline ends. The CDR3 covers 14 residues. The CDR3 DNA is TGTGCCAGCACCGAGGGGGGGGGATTGAATGAGCAGTTCTTC. This sequence encodes CASTEGGGLNEQFF.

J is TRBJ2-2 and V is TRBV12-3 or TRBV12-4, with D unclear. Deletions cut 6 bases from V and 9 bases from J, with 23 bases between. CDR3 length: 16 amino acids. The CDR3 loop reads CASRDESGSSYRELFF. The CDR3 DNA is TGTGCCAGCAGGGACGAATCGGGCTCTTCCTATCGGGAGCTGTTTTTT.

This clonotype was observed a handful of times. The chain is built from TRBV10-3 and TRBJ2-7, with 8 bases lining up with TRBD2. CDR3 size: 13 residues. The V and J ends lost 10 bases and 2 bases, in that order; junction bases with no gene match: 7. The germline CDR1 and CDR2 sequences are ENHRY and SYGVKD. CDR3 DNA sequence: TGTGCCAATCAGCGGGGGCACGCCTACGAGCAGTACTTC. Its translation is CANQRGHAYEQYF.

J is TRBJ2-2 and V is TRBV4-3; D call uncertain. V was trimmed by 0 bases and J by 0 bases, leaving 11 bases between them. The CDR3 consists of 17 residues. Germline V gives CDR1 LGHNA, CDR2 YSLEER. CDR3 loop: CASSQDIRAANTGELFF. The CDR3 DNA is TGCGCCAGCAGCCAAGATATACGGGCAGCGAACACCGGGGAGCTGTTTTTT.

The chain links TRBV10-3 to TRBJ1-6; D remains unclear. The CDR3 sequence is 15 residues long. V lost 4 bases and J lost 10, with 17 bases in between. CDR1 and CDR2 from the germline V gene are ENHRY and SYGVKD. CDR3 sequence: CAISGLQGGYSPLHF. DNA for the CDR3: TGTGCCATCAGTGGATTACAAGGAGGGTACTCACCCCTCCACTTT.

This clonotype was seen more than once but under ten times. DNA for the CDR3: TGCAGTGCTAGCGACCTCGGGGGAAACACCATATATTTT. This translates into CSASDLGGNTIYF. The chain joins TRBV20-1 to TRBJ1-3; no clear D gene. Trimming took off 3 bases at V and 4 bases at J, with 10 bases between the two ends. Germline assignment: CDR1 DFQATT and CDR2 SNEGSKA (reference sequence). The CDR3 contains 13 residues.

In this sample, this clonotype turned up a few times. The chain couples TRBV9 to TRBJ2-7; D gene ambiguous. With 0 bases removed from V and 1 base from J, the gap between germline ends came to 8 bases. The germline V gene encodes CDR1 SGDLS and CDR2 YYNGEE. This CDR3 has 14 amino acids. DNA of the CDR3: TGTGCCAGCAGCGTAGGCTACGGTTCCTACGAGCAGTACTTC. It codes for CASSVGYGSYEQYF.

The V and J genes are TRBV12-3 or TRBV12-4 and TRBJ1-2, with D hard to call. V lost 6 bases and J lost 3, with 11 bases in between. The CDR3 consists of 13 residues. The chain's CDR3 is CASSRGWDYGYTF. The CDR3 DNA is TGTGCCAGCAGCCGTGGTTGGGACTATGGCTACACCTTC.